This record concerns one T cell receptor beta chain sequence. Its antigen remains unknown. A universal primer site and UMIs were added as TCR cDNA was made by 5'RACE template switching. TCRdb re-derived calls from the 5' RACE reads in MiXCR, one entry per CDR3 protein. The repertoire includes under 600,000 distinct CDR3 sequences, just over 20% of them detected once, and approximately 16% sits in the top ten. The sample belongs to a study of T cells after yellow fever vaccination. Findings of the study overall: Detected again after the booster were most primary-vaccination clones, at 95% to 96% CD4 and approximately 87% CD8.

CDR1 DFQATT and CDR2 SNEGSKA come from the germline V gene (reference sequence). The CDR3 consists of 15 residues. Trimming removed 0 bases at V and 1 base at J, with 10 bases between. The TCR originated in a young man who received the YFV17D yellow fever vaccine. The chain joins TRBV20-1 to TRBJ2-4; D may be TRBD2 (5 bases). The starting material was PBMCs, obtained about 20 days after the first yellow fever vaccination. DNA for the CDR3: TGCAGTGCTAGAGATTCGGGATCGGCCAAAAACATTCAGTACTTC. Its translation is CSARDSGSAKNIQYF.